In its sample, the clone carrying this TCR beta chain was seen many times. What it binds is unknown. Starting material of about 480 ng total RNA yielded TCR beta cDNA via a constant-region primer. Three nested multiplex PCR rounds, a slightly modified ARM-PCR, produced the libraries for TCR beta. The study ran its first two PCR rounds for around 9 cycles each, using TRBV1-TRBV30 forward primers and a C-beta reverse primer. MiXCR was run by TCRdb on the multiplex PCR reads, yielding one entry per CDR3 protein. The table has fewer than 400,000 distinct CDR3 sequences, roughly 60% seen once. RNA was extracted from whole blood without cell sorting, alongside germline DNA. The data belong to a study of tumor-infiltrating lymphocytes in primary liver carcinoma. Overall study context: Participating patients were men and women between 30 and 69 years old. Sample yields of productive TCRbeta reads, ranging from roughly 3.65 to 7.13 million, were similar across tissue types.

Germline CDR1 and CDR2: SGHNT and YENEEA. The CDR3 is 14 residues long. V shed 1 base, J shed 6 bases, and the junction held 6 bases outside the gene matches. Whole-study results and caveats: Blood's top-250-clone fraction was significantly lower than that of tumors (p = 0.039). Tumor-adjacent and tumor-blood pairs showed less overlap than tumor region pairs.

The genes are TRBV11-3 and TRBJ2-7; 7 positions match TRBD1. The sample comprised peripheral blood. The TCR comes from a woman aged 25 to 39 with primary liver carcinoma and hepatitis B virus infection. The CDR3 nucleotides read TGTGCCAGCAGCTTAGGTGACAGGGAAGTCGAGCAGTACTTC. Protein sequence: CASSLGDREVEQYF.